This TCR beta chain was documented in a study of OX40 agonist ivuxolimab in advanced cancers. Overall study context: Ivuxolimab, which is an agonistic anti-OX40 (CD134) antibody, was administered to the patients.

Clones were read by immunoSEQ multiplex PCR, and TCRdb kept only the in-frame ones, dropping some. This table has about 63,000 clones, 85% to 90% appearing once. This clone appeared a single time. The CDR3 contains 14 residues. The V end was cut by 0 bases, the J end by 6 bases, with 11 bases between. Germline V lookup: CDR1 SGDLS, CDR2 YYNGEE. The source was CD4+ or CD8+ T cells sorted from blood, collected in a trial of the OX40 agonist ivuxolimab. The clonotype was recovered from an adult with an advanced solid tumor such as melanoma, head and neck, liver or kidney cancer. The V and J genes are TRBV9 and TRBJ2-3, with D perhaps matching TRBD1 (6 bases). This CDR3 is CASSVVPQGDTQYF. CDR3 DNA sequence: TGTGCCAGCAGCGTAGTACCCCAGGGGGATACGCAGTATTTT.